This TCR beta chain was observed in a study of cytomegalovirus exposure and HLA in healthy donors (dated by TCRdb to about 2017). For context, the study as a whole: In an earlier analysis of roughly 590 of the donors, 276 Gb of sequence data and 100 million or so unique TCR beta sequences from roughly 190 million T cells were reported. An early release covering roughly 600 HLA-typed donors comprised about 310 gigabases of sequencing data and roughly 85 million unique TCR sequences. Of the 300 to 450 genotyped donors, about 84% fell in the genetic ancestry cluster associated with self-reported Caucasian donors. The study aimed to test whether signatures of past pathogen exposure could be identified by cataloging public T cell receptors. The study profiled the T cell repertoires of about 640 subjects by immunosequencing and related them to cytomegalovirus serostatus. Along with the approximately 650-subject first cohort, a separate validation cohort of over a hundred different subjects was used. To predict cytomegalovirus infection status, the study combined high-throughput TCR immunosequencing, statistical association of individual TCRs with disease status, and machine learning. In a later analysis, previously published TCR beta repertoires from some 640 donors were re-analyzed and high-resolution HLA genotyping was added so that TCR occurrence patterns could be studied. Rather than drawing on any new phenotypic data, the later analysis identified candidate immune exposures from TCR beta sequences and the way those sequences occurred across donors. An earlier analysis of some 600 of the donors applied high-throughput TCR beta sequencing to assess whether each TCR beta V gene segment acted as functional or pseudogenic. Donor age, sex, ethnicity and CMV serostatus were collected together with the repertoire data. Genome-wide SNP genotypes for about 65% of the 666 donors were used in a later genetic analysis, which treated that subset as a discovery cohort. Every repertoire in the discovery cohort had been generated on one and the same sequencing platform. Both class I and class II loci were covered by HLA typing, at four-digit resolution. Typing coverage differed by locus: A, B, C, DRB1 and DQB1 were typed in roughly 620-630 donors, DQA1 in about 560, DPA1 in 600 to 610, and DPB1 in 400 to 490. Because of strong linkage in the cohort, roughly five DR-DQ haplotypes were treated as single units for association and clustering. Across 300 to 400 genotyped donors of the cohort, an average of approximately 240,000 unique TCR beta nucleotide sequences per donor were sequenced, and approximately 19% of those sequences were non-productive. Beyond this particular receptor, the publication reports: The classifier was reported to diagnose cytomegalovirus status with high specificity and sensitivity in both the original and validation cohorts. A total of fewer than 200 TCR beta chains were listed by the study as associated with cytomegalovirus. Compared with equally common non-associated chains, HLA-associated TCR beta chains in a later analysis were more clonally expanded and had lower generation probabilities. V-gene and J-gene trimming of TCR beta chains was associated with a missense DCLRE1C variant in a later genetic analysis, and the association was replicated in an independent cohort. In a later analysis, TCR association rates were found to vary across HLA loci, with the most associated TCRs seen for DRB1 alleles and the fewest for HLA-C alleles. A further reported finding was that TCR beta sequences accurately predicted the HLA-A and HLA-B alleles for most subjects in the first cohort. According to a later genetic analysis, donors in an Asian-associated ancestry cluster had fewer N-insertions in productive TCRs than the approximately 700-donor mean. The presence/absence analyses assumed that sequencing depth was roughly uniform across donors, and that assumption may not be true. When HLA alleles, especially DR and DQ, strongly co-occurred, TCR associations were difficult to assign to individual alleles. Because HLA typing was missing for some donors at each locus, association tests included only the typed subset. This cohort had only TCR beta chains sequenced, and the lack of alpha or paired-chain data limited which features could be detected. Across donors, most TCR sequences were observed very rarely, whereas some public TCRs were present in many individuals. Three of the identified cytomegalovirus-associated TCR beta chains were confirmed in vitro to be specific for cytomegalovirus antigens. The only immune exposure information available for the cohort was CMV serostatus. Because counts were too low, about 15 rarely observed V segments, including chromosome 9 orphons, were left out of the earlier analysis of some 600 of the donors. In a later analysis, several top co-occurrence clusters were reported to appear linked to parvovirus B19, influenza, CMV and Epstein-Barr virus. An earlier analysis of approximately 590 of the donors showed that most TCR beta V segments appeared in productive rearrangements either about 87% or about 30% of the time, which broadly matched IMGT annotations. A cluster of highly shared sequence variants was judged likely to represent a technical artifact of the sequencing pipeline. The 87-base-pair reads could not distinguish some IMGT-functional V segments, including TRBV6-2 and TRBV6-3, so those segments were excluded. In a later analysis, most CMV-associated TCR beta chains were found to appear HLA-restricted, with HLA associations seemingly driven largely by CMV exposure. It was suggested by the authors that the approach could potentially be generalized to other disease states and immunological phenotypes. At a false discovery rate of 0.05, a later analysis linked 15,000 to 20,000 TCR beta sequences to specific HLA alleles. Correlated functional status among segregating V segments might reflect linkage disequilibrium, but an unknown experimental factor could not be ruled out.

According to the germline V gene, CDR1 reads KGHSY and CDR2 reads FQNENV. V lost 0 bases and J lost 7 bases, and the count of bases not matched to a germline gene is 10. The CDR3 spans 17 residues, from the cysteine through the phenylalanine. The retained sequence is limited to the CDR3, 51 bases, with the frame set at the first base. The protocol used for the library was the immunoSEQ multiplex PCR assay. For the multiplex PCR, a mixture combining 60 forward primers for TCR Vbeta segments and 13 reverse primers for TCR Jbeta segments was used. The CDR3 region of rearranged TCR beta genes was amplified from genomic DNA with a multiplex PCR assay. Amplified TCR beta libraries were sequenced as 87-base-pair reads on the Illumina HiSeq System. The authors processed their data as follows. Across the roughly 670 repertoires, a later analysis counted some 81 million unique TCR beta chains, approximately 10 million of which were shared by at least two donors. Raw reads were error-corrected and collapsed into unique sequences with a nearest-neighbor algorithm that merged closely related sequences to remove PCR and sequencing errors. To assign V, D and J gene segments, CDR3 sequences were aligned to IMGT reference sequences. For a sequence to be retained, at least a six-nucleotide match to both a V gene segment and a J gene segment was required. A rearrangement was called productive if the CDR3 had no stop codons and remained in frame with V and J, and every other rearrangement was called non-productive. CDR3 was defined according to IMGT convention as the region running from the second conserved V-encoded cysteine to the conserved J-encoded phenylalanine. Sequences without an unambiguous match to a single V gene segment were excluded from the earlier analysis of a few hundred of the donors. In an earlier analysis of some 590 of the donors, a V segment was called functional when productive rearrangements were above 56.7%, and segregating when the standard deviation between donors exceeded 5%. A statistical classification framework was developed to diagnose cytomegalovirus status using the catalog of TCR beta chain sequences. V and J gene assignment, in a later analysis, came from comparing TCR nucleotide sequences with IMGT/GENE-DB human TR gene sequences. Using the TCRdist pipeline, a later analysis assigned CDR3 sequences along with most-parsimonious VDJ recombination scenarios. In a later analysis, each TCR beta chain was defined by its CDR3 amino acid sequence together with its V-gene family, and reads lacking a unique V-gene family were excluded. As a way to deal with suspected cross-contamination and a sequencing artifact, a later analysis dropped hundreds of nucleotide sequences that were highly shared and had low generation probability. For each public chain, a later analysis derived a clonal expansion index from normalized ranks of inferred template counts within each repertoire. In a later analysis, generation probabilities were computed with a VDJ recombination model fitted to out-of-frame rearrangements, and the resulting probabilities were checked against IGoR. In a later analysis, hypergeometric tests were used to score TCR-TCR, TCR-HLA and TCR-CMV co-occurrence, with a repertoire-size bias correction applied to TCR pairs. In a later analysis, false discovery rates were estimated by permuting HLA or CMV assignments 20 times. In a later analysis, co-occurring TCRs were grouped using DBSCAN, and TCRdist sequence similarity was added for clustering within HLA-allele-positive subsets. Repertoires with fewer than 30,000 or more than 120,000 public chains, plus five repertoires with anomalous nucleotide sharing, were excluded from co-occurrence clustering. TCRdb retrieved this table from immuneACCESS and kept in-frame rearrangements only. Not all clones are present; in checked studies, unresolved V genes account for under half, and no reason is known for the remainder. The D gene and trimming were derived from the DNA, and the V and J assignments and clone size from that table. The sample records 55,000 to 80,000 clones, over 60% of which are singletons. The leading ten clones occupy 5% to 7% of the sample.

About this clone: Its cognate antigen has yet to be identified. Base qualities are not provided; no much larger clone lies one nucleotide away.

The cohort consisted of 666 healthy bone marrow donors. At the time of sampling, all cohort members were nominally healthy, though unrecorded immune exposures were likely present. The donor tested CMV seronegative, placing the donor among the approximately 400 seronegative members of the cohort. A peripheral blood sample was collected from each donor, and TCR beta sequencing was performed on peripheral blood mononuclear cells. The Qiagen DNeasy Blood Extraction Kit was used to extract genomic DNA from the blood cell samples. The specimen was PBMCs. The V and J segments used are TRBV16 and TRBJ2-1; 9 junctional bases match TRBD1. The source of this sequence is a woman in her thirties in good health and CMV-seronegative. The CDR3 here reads CASSQSPGQGPSNEQFF. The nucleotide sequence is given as TGTGCCAGCAGCCAATCCCCCGGACAGGGGCCGAGTAATGAGCAGTTCTTC.